Listed below are T cell receptor beta chains from one sample, sequenced in a study of blood T cell repertoires in COVID-19. Sequencing was performed with immunoSEQ multiplex PCR; in TCRdb, only in-frame clones are kept and a portion is missing. The sample has around 94,000 clones; roughly 81% are singletons. The material sequenced was peripheral blood. These receptors all stem from a middle-aged man with active or convalescent COVID-19. Both conserved end residues are part of each CDR3. The D gene is left open where the match is weak. Only part of the rows carry a size: once, few, many, or a class if the clone is expanded.

size: -
D: -
V: TRBV5-5
J: TRBJ2-7
DNA: TGTGCCAGCAGCCGGGACTTAGGAGGCTCCTACGAGCAGTACTTC
CDR3: CASSRDLGGSYEQYF

size: -
D: TRBD1
V: TRBV5-1
J: TRBJ2-6
DNA: TGCGCCAGCAGCAGAGACAGGGCTGGGGCCAACGTCCTGACTTTC
CDR3: CASSRDRAGANVLTF

size: -
D: TRBD1
V: TRBV5-1
J: TRBJ1-3
DNA: TGCGCCAGCAGCTTGGTTGGGACAGGAGGGGGAAACACCATATATTTT
CDR3: CASSLVGTGGGNTIYF

size: -
D: -
V: TRBV6-2/TRBV6-3
J: TRBJ1-2
DNA: TGTGCCAGCAGCCTGAGCCCCGGGACAAGCTATGGCTACACCTTC
CDR3: CASSLSPGTSYGYTF

size: -
D: -
V: TRBV12-3/TRBV12-4
J: TRBJ1-2
DNA: TGTGCCAGCAGTTCCCCGAGGGACTATGGCTACACCTTC
CDR3: CASSSPRDYGYTF

size: -
D: -
V: TRBV3-1/TRBV3-2
J: TRBJ2-5
DNA: TGTGCCAGCAGCCAAGTAGAGCGTGAGACCCAGTACTTC
CDR3: CASSQVERETQYF

size: -
D: TRBD1
V: TRBV5-1
J: TRBJ2-5
DNA: TGCGCCAGCAGCTTCGGCCGTGGGCCCGGGGACAGAGAGACCCAGTACTTC
CDR3: CASSFGRGPGDRETQYF

size: -
D: TRBD1
V: TRBV7-9
J: TRBJ2-1
DNA: TGTGCCAGCAGCCCTCCGGGACAGGGGACGATCAATGAGCAGTTCTTC
CDR3: CASSPPGQGTINEQFF

size: few
D: -
V: TRBV7-9
J: TRBJ1-5
DNA: TGTGCCAGCACACCCGCCAGTGGCAATCAGCCCCAGCATTTT
CDR3: CASTPASGNQPQHF

size: few
D: TRBD1
V: TRBV9
J: TRBJ1-1
DNA: TGTGCCAGCAGCGTAGAAGGGACAGGGGTCACTGAAGCTTTCTTT
CDR3: CASSVEGTGVTEAFF

size: -
D: -
V: TRBV6-6
J: TRBJ1-6
DNA: TGTGCCAGCACTAAGGCGGAGTCGACCCTCCACTTT
CDR3: CASTKAESTLHF

size: -
D: TRBD1
V: TRBV9
J: TRBJ1-3
DNA: TGTGCCAGCAGCGACAGGGGGGCTGGAAACACCATATATTTT
CDR3: CASSDRGAGNTIYF

size: -
D: -
V: TRBV5-1
J: TRBJ1-6
DNA: TGCGCCAGCAGCTTGGACCCCAGCGGGTCACCCCTCCACTTT
CDR3: CASSLDPSGSPLHF

size: -
D: -
V: TRBV4-3
J: TRBJ1-2
DNA: TGCGCCAGCAGCCAGGTCCAGGGAAATAACTATGGCTACACCTTC
CDR3: CASSQVQGNNYGYTF

size: -
D: TRBD2
V: TRBV7-2
J: TRBJ2-7
DNA: TGTGCCAGCAGCTCGCTAGCGGGGGGCACCTACGAGCAGTACTTC
CDR3: CASSSLAGGTYEQYF

size: -
D: TRBD2
V: TRBV7-2
J: TRBJ2-5
DNA: TGTGCCAGCAGCTTACTAGCGGGGGGGCTTCGAGAGACCCAGTACTTC
CDR3: CASSLLAGGLRETQYF

size: -
D: TRBD1
V: TRBV12-5
J: TRBJ2-5
DNA: TGTGCTAGTGGCAGTGACCCCGGACAGGGAAAAGAGACCCAGTACTTC
CDR3: CASGSDPGQGKETQYF

size: -
D: -
V: TRBV4-1
J: TRBJ1-1
DNA: TGCGCCAGCAGCCAAGATAAGGGGGTGCGGGCTGAAGCTTTCTTT
CDR3: CASSQDKGVRAEAFF

size: -
D: -
V: TRBV11-2
J: TRBJ2-3
DNA: TGTGCCAGCAGCCTGCACCGGGACAAAAGCACAGATACGCAGTATTTT
CDR3: CASSLHRDKSTDTQYF

size: -
D: TRBD1
V: TRBV5-1
J: TRBJ1-4
DNA: TGCGCCAGCAGCGGCGGACAGGGGACTAATGAAAAACTGTTTTTT
CDR3: CASSGGQGTNEKLFF

size: -
D: -
V: TRBV7-3
J: TRBJ2-2
DNA: TGTGCCAGCAGCTCCCGACAGGCCGCGAACACCGGGGAGCTGTTTTTT
CDR3: CASSSRQAANTGELFF

size: -
D: TRBD1
V: TRBV7-9
J: TRBJ1-5
DNA: TGTGCCAGCAGCTCCAGGGGGCGCGAGAAGCAGCCCCAGCATTTT
CDR3: CASSSRGREKQPQHF

size: -
D: TRBD2
V: TRBV10-3
J: TRBJ2-7
DNA: TGTGCCATCAGTGATCCCTTCTCTCCCTCTACTAGCGGGGTATTCTCCTACGAGCAGTACTTC
CDR3: CAISDPFSPSTSGVFSYEQYF

size: -
D: TRBD1
V: TRBV7-3
J: TRBJ1-1
DNA: TGTGCCAGCAGCTTAACGGAGGGGGCGAGTGAAGCTTTCTTT
CDR3: CASSLTEGASEAFF

size: -
D: TRBD1
V: TRBV10-3
J: TRBJ2-7
DNA: TGTGCCATCAGCCCGGACAGGGATCTGGGGGAGCAGTACTTC
CDR3: CAISPDRDLGEQYF

size: -
D: TRBD1
V: TRBV3-1/TRBV3-2
J: TRBJ1-2
DNA: TGTGCCAGCAGCCAAAACAGGGGGCGTAGTGGCTACACCTTC
CDR3: CASSQNRGRSGYTF

size: -
D: -
V: TRBV9
J: TRBJ2-7
DNA: TGTGCCAGCAGCATCCGACAGGACGAGCAGTACTTC
CDR3: CASSIRQDEQYF

size: few
D: -
V: TRBV13
J: TRBJ2-3
DNA: TGTGCCAGCAGCCGGGATACGCAGTATTTT
CDR3: CASSRDTQYF

size: -
D: -
V: TRBV3-1/TRBV3-2
J: TRBJ1-5
DNA: TGTGCCAGCAGCCCACTGTTCGGCAATCAGCCCCAGCATTTT
CDR3: CASSPLFGNQPQHF

size: -
D: TRBD2
V: TRBV4-1
J: TRBJ2-5
DNA: TGCGCCAGCAGCCAAAAAAAAGGGGGACTAGCGGGGGAAGAGACCCAGTACTTC
CDR3: CASSQKKGGLAGEETQYF

size: -
D: TRBD2
V: TRBV7-2
J: TRBJ2-1
DNA: TGTGCCAGCAGCTTAGAAGCGGGGGGATTCAATGAGCAGTTCTTC
CDR3: CASSLEAGGFNEQFF

size: -
D: -
V: TRBV19
J: TRBJ1-1
DNA: TGTGCCAGTAGTGGGGGGATCGGCACTGAAGCTTTCTTT
CDR3: CASSGGIGTEAFF

size: -
D: TRBD1
V: TRBV29-1
J: TRBJ1-1
DNA: TGCAGCGGAGGACAGGGTCTGATTACTGAAGCTTTCTTT
CDR3: CSGGQGLITEAFF

size: -
D: -
V: TRBV7-3
J: TRBJ1-2
DNA: TGTGCCAGCAGCTACCTCGAAGGACACGGCTACACCTTC
CDR3: CASSYLEGHGYTF

size: -
D: TRBD1
V: TRBV7-9
J: TRBJ2-7
DNA: TGTGCCAGCAGCTTCACAGGGGGCTTCGACGAGCAGTACTTC
CDR3: CASSFTGGFDEQYF

size: -
D: -
V: TRBV19
J: TRBJ2-7
DNA: TGTGCCAGTAGTAGGACAGCCTACGAGCAGTACTTC
CDR3: CASSRTAYEQYF

size: few
D: -
V: TRBV5-1
J: TRBJ1-2
DNA: TGCGCCAGCAGCGGAGGACAGCACTATGGCTACACCTTC
CDR3: CASSGGQHYGYTF

size: -
D: -
V: TRBV5-6
J: TRBJ1-2
DNA: TGTGCCAGCAGCTTGTCACTCGTGGGCGATGGCTACACCTTC
CDR3: CASSLSLVGDGYTF

size: -
D: -
V: TRBV5-1
J: TRBJ1-4
DNA: TGCGCCAGCAGCTTCGACGGGAAGGCAAATGAAAAACTGTTTTTT
CDR3: CASSFDGKANEKLFF

size: -
D: -
V: TRBV18
J: TRBJ1-1
DNA: TGTGCCAGCTCACCACCAACAGGGAGGAACACTGAAGCTTTCTTT
CDR3: CASSPPTGRNTEAFF

size: -
D: -
V: TRBV19
J: TRBJ2-7
DNA: TGTGCCAGTAGTAATCCTTCCAGCTCCTACGAGCAGTACTTC
CDR3: CASSNPSSSYEQYF

size: -
D: TRBD1
V: TRBV5-6
J: TRBJ2-3
DNA: TGTGCCAGCAGCCTCCGGACAGGGGGGGATACGCAGTATTTT
CDR3: CASSLRTGGDTQYF

size: -
D: TRBD2
V: TRBV11-2
J: TRBJ2-5
DNA: TGTGCCAGCAGCGCCGGCGGGCTAGCGGGCCAAGAGACCCAGTACTTC
CDR3: CASSAGGLAGQETQYF

size: -
D: TRBD1
V: TRBV30
J: TRBJ1-5
DNA: TGTGCCTGGAGCGATGGGACAGGGGCATTATTCGGCAATCAGCCCCAGCATTTT
CDR3: CAWSDGTGALFGNQPQHF

size: -
D: TRBD1
V: TRBV5-1
J: TRBJ1-1
DNA: TGCGCCAGCAGAACCGACAGGGCGAACACTGAAGCTTTCTTT
CDR3: CASRTDRANTEAFF

size: -
D: TRBD1
V: TRBV3-1/TRBV3-2
J: TRBJ2-6
DNA: TGTGCCAGCAGCCGATTACAGGGGGCTCATGGGGCCAACGTCCTGACTTTC
CDR3: CASSRLQGAHGANVLTF

size: once
D: TRBD2
V: TRBV4-3
J: TRBJ2-1
DNA: TGCGCCAGCAGCCAAGCCAGCGGGGGGTACTACAATGAGCAGTTCTTC
CDR3: CASSQASGGYYNEQFF

size: -
D: TRBD1
V: TRBV30
J: TRBJ2-1
DNA: TGTGCCTGGGGAAAGATTTTTTCGGGACAGGTCTACAATGAGCAGTTCTTC
CDR3: CAWGKIFSGQVYNEQFF

size: -
D: -
V: TRBV6-6
J: TRBJ2-1
DNA: TGTGCCAGCAGTTACGCGGAACTAGGGAATGAGCAGTTCTTC
CDR3: CASSYAELGNEQFF

size: -
D: TRBD1
V: TRBV11-3
J: TRBJ1-1
DNA: TGTGCCAGCAGCTTGGGACAGGAGGTGAACACTGAAGCTTTCTTT
CDR3: CASSLGQEVNTEAFF

size: -
D: -
V: TRBV5-3
J: TRBJ2-2
DNA: TGTGCCAGAAGCTACTCCTCTCTAACCGGGGAGCTGTTTTTT
CDR3: CARSYSSLTGELFF

size: -
D: TRBD1
V: TRBV7-9
J: TRBJ1-2
DNA: TGTGCCAGCAGCCTTAACAGGGGTGGCTACACCTTC
CDR3: CASSLNRGGYTF